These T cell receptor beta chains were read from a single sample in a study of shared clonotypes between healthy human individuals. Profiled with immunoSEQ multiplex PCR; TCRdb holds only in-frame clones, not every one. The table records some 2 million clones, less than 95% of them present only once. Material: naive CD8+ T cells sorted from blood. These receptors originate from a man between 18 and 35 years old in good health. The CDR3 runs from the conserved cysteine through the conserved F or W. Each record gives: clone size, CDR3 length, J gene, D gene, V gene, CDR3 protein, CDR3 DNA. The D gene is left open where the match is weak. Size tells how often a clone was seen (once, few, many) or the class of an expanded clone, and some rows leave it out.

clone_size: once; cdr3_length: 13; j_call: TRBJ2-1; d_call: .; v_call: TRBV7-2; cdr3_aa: CASTRQPYNEQFF; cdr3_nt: TGTGCCAGCACGAGACAGCCTTACAATGAGCAGTTCTTC
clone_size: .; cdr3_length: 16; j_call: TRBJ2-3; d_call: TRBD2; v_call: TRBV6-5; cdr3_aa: CASSYSLAGGMDTQYF; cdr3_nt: TGTGCCAGCAGTTACAGCCTAGCGGGGGGAATGGATACGCAGTATTTT
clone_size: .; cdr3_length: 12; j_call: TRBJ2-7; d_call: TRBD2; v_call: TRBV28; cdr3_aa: CASKAGFYEQYF; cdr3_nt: TGTGCCAGCAAAGCGGGGTTCTACGAGCAGTACTTC
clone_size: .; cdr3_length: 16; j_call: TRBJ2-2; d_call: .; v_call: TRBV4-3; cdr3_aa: CASSQDPGSDGGELFF; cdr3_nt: TGCGCCAGCAGCCAAGACCCCGGGAGTGACGGCGGGGAGCTGTTTTTT
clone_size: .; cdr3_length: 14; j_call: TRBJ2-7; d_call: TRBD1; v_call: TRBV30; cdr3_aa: CAWERTGGSYEQYF; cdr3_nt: TGTGCCTGGGAACGGACAGGGGGTTCCTACGAGCAGTACTTC
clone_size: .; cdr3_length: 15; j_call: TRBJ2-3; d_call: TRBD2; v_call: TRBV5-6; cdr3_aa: CASRGSGVPADTQYF; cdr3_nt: TGTGCCAGCAGAGGTAGCGGGGTACCGGCGGATACGCAGTATTTT
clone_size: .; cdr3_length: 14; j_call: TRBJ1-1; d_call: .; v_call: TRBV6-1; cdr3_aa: CASSEWFEGTEAFF; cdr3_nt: TGTGCCAGCAGTGAATGGTTTGAGGGCACTGAAGCTTTCTTT
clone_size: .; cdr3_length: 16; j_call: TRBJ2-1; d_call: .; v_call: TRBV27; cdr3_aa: CASSLTLVAGVNEQFF; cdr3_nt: TGTGCCAGCAGTTTAACACTTGTGGCAGGGGTCAATGAGCAGTTCTTC
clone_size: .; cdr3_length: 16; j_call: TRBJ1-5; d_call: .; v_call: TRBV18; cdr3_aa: CASSPTASYSNQPQHF; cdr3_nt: TGTGCCAGCTCCCCCACAGCCAGCTATAGCAATCAGCCCCAGCATTTT
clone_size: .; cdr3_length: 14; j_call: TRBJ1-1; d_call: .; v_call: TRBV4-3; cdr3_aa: CASSQEGGNTEAFF; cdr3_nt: TGCGCCAGCAGCCAAGAAGGAGGGAACACTGAAGCTTTCTTT
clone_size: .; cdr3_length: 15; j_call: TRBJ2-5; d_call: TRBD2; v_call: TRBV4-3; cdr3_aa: CASSQVAGEGETQYF; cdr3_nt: TGCGCCAGCAGCCAAGTTGCGGGAGAAGGGGAGACCCAGTACTTC
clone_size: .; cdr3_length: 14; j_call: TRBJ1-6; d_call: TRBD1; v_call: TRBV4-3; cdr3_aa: CASSEDRGVAPLHF; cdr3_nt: TGCGCCAGCAGCGAGGACAGGGGGGTGGCACCCCTCCACTTT
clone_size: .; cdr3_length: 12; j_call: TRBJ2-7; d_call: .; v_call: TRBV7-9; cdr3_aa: CARRTDSGEQYF; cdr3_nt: TGTGCCAGGAGGACAGATTCGGGCGAGCAGTACTTC
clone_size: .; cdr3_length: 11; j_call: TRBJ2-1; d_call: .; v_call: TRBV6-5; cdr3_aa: CASSFFGEQFF; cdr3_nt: TGTGCCAGCAGTTTCTTCGGTGAGCAGTTCTTC
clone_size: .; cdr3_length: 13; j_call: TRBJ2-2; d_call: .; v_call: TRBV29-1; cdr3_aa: CSVAEGNTGELFF; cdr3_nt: TGCAGCGTTGCGGAGGGGAACACCGGGGAGCTGTTTTTT
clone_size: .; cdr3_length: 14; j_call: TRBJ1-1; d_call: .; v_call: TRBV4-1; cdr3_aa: CASSHPTLAYEAFF; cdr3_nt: TGCGCCAGCAGCCACCCGACTCTAGCCTATGAAGCTTTCTTT
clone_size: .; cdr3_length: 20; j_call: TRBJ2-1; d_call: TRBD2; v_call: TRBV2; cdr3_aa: CASRSGEGLAGGRAYNEQFF; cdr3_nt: TGTGCCAGCAGAAGTGGGGAGGGACTAGCGGGGGGCCGGGCTTACAATGAGCAGTTCTTC
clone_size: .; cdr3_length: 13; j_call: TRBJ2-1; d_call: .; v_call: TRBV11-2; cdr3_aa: CASSGTSYNEQFF; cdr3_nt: TGTGCCAGCAGCGGGACCAGCTACAATGAGCAGTTCTTC
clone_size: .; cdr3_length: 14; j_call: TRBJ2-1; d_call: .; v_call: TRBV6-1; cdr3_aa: CASSEGQSYNEQFF; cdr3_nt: TGTGCCAGCAGTGAAGGACAGTCCTACAATGAGCAGTTCTTC
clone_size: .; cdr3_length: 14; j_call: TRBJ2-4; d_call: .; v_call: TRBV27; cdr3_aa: CASSPGPRLNIQYF; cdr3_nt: TGTGCCAGCAGTCCAGGGCCCCGACTAAACATTCAGTACTTC
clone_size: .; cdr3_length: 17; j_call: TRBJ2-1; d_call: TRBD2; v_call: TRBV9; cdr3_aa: CASSVAGGLSSYNEQFF; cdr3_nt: TGTGCCAGCAGCGTAGCGGGAGGGCTTAGCTCCTACAATGAGCAGTTCTTC
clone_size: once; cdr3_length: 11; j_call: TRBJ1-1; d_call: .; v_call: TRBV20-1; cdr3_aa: CSARGGAEAFF; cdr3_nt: TGCAGTGCTAGGGGAGGCGCTGAAGCTTTCTTT